These T cell receptor beta chains were read from a single sample in a study of beta chain features in type 1 diabetes. Assay used: immunoSEQ multiplex PCR; TCRdb lists only in-frame clones, some missing. The sample has under 250,000 clones, approximately 14% seen once. The sequenced sample was naive CD4+ T cells from blood. These receptors were taken from a woman between 40 and 50 years old in good health. Each CDR3 is given with its conserved first and last residue. A D gene is named only where the DNA matches it firmly.

v_gene: TRBV11-1
d_gene: -
j_gene: TRBJ2-7
CDR3aa: CASSDSAADPYEQYF

v_gene: TRBV5-1
d_gene: -
j_gene: TRBJ1-1
CDR3aa: CASSRDNQNTEAFF

v_gene: TRBV7-8
d_gene: -
j_gene: TRBJ2-5
CDR3aa: CASSLTGPQETQYF

v_gene: TRBV9
d_gene: TRBD2
j_gene: TRBJ2-2
CDR3aa: CASSPRLAGSEELFF

v_gene: TRBV11-2
d_gene: TRBD1
j_gene: TRBJ1-2
CDR3aa: CASSSQGASYGYTF

v_gene: TRBV19
d_gene: -
j_gene: TRBJ1-5
CDR3aa: CASSLRRQIGQPQHF

v_gene: TRBV7-8
d_gene: -
j_gene: TRBJ1-2
CDR3aa: CASSQSAQGSYGYTF

v_gene: TRBV11-2
d_gene: -
j_gene: TRBJ2-6
CDR3aa: CASKKRGSGANVLTF

v_gene: TRBV13
d_gene: TRBD1
j_gene: TRBJ1-3
CDR3aa: CASSSDRGGNTIYF

v_gene: TRBV19
d_gene: -
j_gene: TRBJ1-2
CDR3aa: CASSIVGLLRYGYTF

v_gene: TRBV4-1
d_gene: TRBD1
j_gene: TRBJ2-7
CDR3aa: CASSPGTGPSYEQYF

v_gene: TRBV7-2
d_gene: -
j_gene: TRBJ1-5
CDR3aa: CASSVGGRVGHQPQHF

v_gene: TRBV5-1
d_gene: -
j_gene: TRBJ2-5
CDR3aa: CASSQRQETQYF

v_gene: TRBV5-4
d_gene: -
j_gene: TRBJ1-5
CDR3aa: CASSFAPNSNQPQHF

v_gene: TRBV5-4
d_gene: TRBD1
j_gene: TRBJ1-4
CDR3aa: CASNPGQGKNEKLFF

v_gene: TRBV5-1
d_gene: -
j_gene: TRBJ2-7
CDR3aa: CASSIDRDYEQYF

v_gene: TRBV18
d_gene: -
j_gene: TRBJ1-5
CDR3aa: CASSPTAGGGDEPQHF

v_gene: TRBV9
d_gene: TRBD1
j_gene: TRBJ2-5
CDR3aa: CASSAGITGGNQETQYF

v_gene: TRBV2
d_gene: -
j_gene: TRBJ2-2
CDR3aa: CASTGGNTEAGELFF

v_gene: TRBV1
d_gene: -
j_gene: TRBJ1-4
CDR3aa: CTTDRDASREKLFF

v_gene: TRBV19
d_gene: -
j_gene: TRBJ1-1
CDR3aa: CASSSPGAPEAFF

v_gene: TRBV11-2
d_gene: -
j_gene: TRBJ2-3
CDR3aa: CASSLAAGGGAYTQYF

v_gene: TRBV21-1
d_gene: -
j_gene: TRBJ1-5
CDR3aa: CASSKVHRAGQPQHF

v_gene: TRBV27
d_gene: TRBD1
j_gene: TRBJ2-1
CDR3aa: CASSLIGQAHNEQFF

v_gene: TRBV5-1
d_gene: -
j_gene: TRBJ2-3
CDR3aa: CASSLQRGTDTQYF

v_gene: TRBV25-1
d_gene: TRBD1
j_gene: TRBJ1-6
CDR3aa: CASSRDRADSPLHF

v_gene: TRBV19
d_gene: -
j_gene: TRBJ2-1
CDR3aa: CASSIGRVGNEQFF

v_gene: TRBV7-9
d_gene: -
j_gene: TRBJ2-1
CDR3aa: CAGGEQFF

v_gene: TRBV5-1
d_gene: TRBD1
j_gene: TRBJ1-2
CDR3aa: CASSSPGTGGYTF

v_gene: TRBV7-6
d_gene: -
j_gene: TRBJ1-1
CDR3aa: CASSLRQNMNTEAFF

v_gene: TRBV7-9
d_gene: TRBD2
j_gene: TRBJ2-1
CDR3aa: CASKAWGGEQFF

v_gene: TRBV7-6
d_gene: -
j_gene: TRBJ2-2
CDR3aa: CASSPWGAGELFF

v_gene: TRBV19
d_gene: TRBD1
j_gene: TRBJ1-5
CDR3aa: CASKGGGYQPQHF

v_gene: TRBV14
d_gene: TRBD2
j_gene: TRBJ2-7
CDR3aa: CASKGSGGPVYEQYF

v_gene: TRBV5-6
d_gene: TRBD1
j_gene: TRBJ1-1
CDR3aa: CASSLAGAGGNTEAFF

v_gene: TRBV7-9
d_gene: -
j_gene: TRBJ1-4
CDR3aa: CASSFRRTNEKLFF

v_gene: TRBV18
d_gene: TRBD1
j_gene: TRBJ1-2
CDR3aa: CASSPPGTGDYGYTF